The entry that follows covers one TCR beta chain sequence. Antigen specificity is unknown. The length of the CDR3 is 14 residues. Trimming took 2 bases from V and 4 from J, leaving 12 bases between them. The germline V gene has CDR1 SGHRS and CDR2 YFSETQ. TCRdb's table, derived via immunoSEQ multiplex PCR, lists solely in-frame clones and lacks some. The repertoire holds some 120,000 clones, with around nine tenths as singletons. This entry belongs to a study of T cell responses to AZD1222 COVID-19 vaccine. The wider study: Second-dose intervals near 4 or 12 weeks were combined. Study outcomes and limitations: Unmutated regions of variants are reportedly targeted by nearly half of spike-specific TCRs. Most donors were white British, females outnumbered males, and clonal diversity was possibly underestimated. At 160-218 and 743-854, vaccine-associated CD4 TCRs were dominant, and they spanned spike.

The material sequenced was peripheral blood, taken on day 0 of AZD1222 vaccination. The V and J genes are TRBV5-1 and TRBJ2-5, with TRBD1 as a possible D gene (6 bases). This TCR came from an adult in good health. The CDR3 region is CASSFNRVRETQYF. For the CDR3, the DNA is TGCGCCAGCAGCTTTAACAGGGTGAGAGAGACCCAGTACTTC.